This entry lists 25 T cell receptor beta chains sequenced from one sample in a study of OX40 agonist ivuxolimab in advanced cancers. The method behind the library was the immunoSEQ multiplex PCR assay. In TCRdb, the immuneACCESS table is reduced to in-frame sequences with V and J assigned. These tables do not hold every clone; where another copy was compared, an unresolved V gene accounts for under half, and the others remain unexplained. The sample data list 82,000 or so clones, and roughly 92% of these were observed just once. Around 0.65% of the sample lies in the top ten. Sequenced here: CD4+ or CD8+ T cells sorted from blood, sampled in a trial of the OX40 agonist ivuxolimab. Every receptor here comes from an adult with an advanced solid tumor such as melanoma, head and neck, liver or kidney cancer.

The chain couples TRBV29-1 to TRBJ2-3, with TRBD2 matching over 9 bases. Germline CDR1 SQVTM, CDR2 ANQGSEA. This CDR3 has 12 residues. The trim removed 4 bases at V and 5 bases at J, leaving 1 base unmatched. For the CDR3, the DNA is TGCAGCGTTGCTAGCGGGAAAGATACGCAGTATTTT. As protein: CSVASGKDTQYF.

The chain links TRBV6-6 to TRBJ2-3; D could derive from TRBD1 or TRBD2 (6 bases each). Trimming removed 7 bases from V and 1 base from J, with 12 bases in between. Per the germline V gene, CDR1 is MNHNY and CDR2 is SVGAGI (reference sequence). This CDR3 has 14 residues. CDR3 region: CASIRGQGTDTQYF. The CDR3 region has the DNA TGTGCCAGCATCCGGGGGCAAGGCACAGATACGCAGTATTTT.

This chain connects TRBV5-6 to TRBJ2-7; a weak D match, TRBD1 (5 bases). Trimming took 4 bases from V and 2 from J, leaving 22 bases between them. In germline, CDR1 is SGHDT, CDR2 YYEEEE. There are 17 residues in the CDR3. CDR3 DNA: TGTGCCAGCAGCCCCGGGTTAGGCAGGGCTCCCCCCTACGAGCAGTACTTC. It specifies CASSPGLGRAPPYEQYF.

The chain couples TRBV9 to TRBJ1-6, with a possible D match to TRBD1 (6 bases). Germline CDR1 SGDLS, CDR2 YYNGEE. V lost 4 bases to trimming and J lost 2 bases, with 13 bases between them. The CDR3 is 16 residues long. The CDR3 DNA follows: TGTGCCAGCAGCTCCCAGGGGAACCCCTATAATTCACCCCTCCACTTT. As protein: CASSSQGNPYNSPLHF. The entire variable domain, with the rest obtained from reference TRBV9 and TRBJ1-6, is as follows: DSGVTQTPKHLITATGQRVTLRCSPRSGDLSVYWYQQSLDQGLQFLIQYYNGEERAKGNILERFSAQQFPDLHSELNLSSLELGDSALYFCASSSQGNPYNSPLHFGNGTRLTVT.

The chain joins TRBV11-2 to TRBJ1-1; 7 nucleotides match TRBD1. Looked up from germline, CDR1 is SGHAT and CDR2 is FQNNGV. V gave up 5 bases and J gave up 1 base; unmatched junction bases: 4. The CDR3 is 14 amino acids. The CDR3 DNA sequence: TGTGCCAGCAGCGATAGACAGGGGAACACTGAAGCTTTCTTT. Protein product: CASSDRQGNTEAFF.

The chain carries TRBV5-6 and TRBJ2-6, with D possibly being TRBD1 (6 bases). CDR3 length: 17 residues. With 2 bases removed from V and 1 base from J, the gap between germline ends came to 13 bases. The V gene's germline CDR1 is SGHDT and CDR2 YYEEEE. The CDR3 loop reads CASSFGTYFSGANVLTF. As DNA, the CDR3 is TGTGCCAGCAGCTTCGGGACATATTTTTCTGGGGCCAACGTCCTGACTTTC. The full variable domain, its missing parts supplied by reference TRBV5-6 and TRBJ2-6, is DAGVTQSPTHLIKTRGQQVTLRCSPKSGHDTVSWYQQALGQGPQFIFQYYEEEERQRGNFPDRFSGHQFPNYSSELNVNALLLGDSALYLCASSFGTYFSGANVLTFGAGSRLTVL.

The chain links TRBV27 to TRBJ2-2; no firm D call. This CDR3 is 12 amino acids long. The V end was cut by 3 bases, the J end by 6 bases, with 5 bases between. CDR1 and CDR2 (germline): MNHEY, SMNVEV (reference sequence). In DNA form, the CDR3 reads TGTGCCAGCAGTTTCTCGGCCGGGGAGCTGTTTTTT. This gives the protein CASSFSAGELFF.

The chain uses TRBV5-1 and TRBJ1-1, with TRBD1 identical over 7 bases. The CDR3 extends over 15 amino acids. Germline CDR1 SGHRS, CDR2 YFSETQ. V lost 4 bases and J lost 0; bases outside the gene matches: 6. CDR3 in amino acids: CASSLEQGLNTEAFF. The CDR3 nucleotides are TGCGCCAGCAGCCTGGAACAGGGGCTGAACACTGAAGCTTTCTTT.

The CDR3 here is CASTGGLGNQPQHF. The CDR3 coding sequence is TGCGCCAGCACGGGGGGACTTGGCAATCAGCCCCAGCATTTT. The chain combines TRBV4-1 with TRBJ1-5; D is perhaps TRBD1 (5 bases). CDR1 and CDR2 (germline): MGHRA, YSYEKL. CDR3 size: 14 residues. V was cut by 7 bases and J by 2 bases, with 12 bases left in between.

V and J are TRBV7-9 and TRBJ1-2, with a tentative D call TRBD1 (6 bases). CDR3 size: 11 residues. The V gene lost 3 bases and the J gene lost 7 bases, with 6 bases spanning the gap. CDR1 and CDR2 from the germline V gene are SEHNR and FQNEAQ (reference sequence). CDR3 DNA: TGTGCCAGCAGCTTGGGGGCTGGCTACACCTTC. This translates into CASSLGAGYTF. Full variable domain (rest looked up from reference TRBV7-9 and TRBJ1-2): DTGVSQNPRHKITKRGQNVTFRCDPISEHNRLYWYRQTLGQGPEFLTYFQNEAQLEKSRLLSDRFSAERPKGSFSTLEIQRTEQGDSAMYLCASSLGAGYTFGSGTRLTVV.

This clone was seen a handful of times. The chain has TRBV19 and TRBJ1-5; 8 nucleotides match TRBD1. Germline CDR1 and CDR2: LNHDA and SQIVND (reference sequence). Trimming took 7 bases from V and 7 from J; bases not matched to a gene: 6. The CDR3 is made up of 13 amino acids. DNA for the CDR3: TGTGCCAGTAAGGGGACAGGCGGACAGCCCCAGCATTTT. Its protein product is CASKGTGGQPQHF. Looking up the rest from reference TRBV19 and TRBJ1-5 gives the full variable domain: DGGITQSPKYLFRKEGQNVTLSCEQNLNHDAMYWYRQDPGQGLRLIYYSQIVNDFQKGDIAEGYSVSREKKESFPLTVTSAQKNPTAFYLCASKGTGGQPQHFGDGTRLSIL.

The CDR3 bases are TGTGCCAGCAGCGCCAACAGGGTTAAACAAGAGACCCAGTACTTC. Its protein product is CASSANRVKQETQYF. The V call is TRBV2, the J call TRBJ2-5; TRBD1 might be the D (6 bases). V was clipped by 6 bases and J by 2 bases, with 16 bases between them. Germline-derived CDR1 and CDR2 are SNHLY and FYNNEI. This CDR3 has 15 residues.

J is TRBJ2-1 and V is TRBV10-3; D remains ambiguous. Germline V lookup: CDR1 ENHRY, CDR2 SYGVKD. This CDR3 contains 11 residues. The V end was cut by 3 bases, the J end by 12 bases, with 9 bases between. CDR3 bases: TGTGCCATCAGTGACGATCTGCTGCAGTTCTTC. Encoded protein: CAISDDLLQFF.

The CDR3 nucleotides are TGTGCCAGCACGGGGAGGACAGGGCGGGTAGCTTTCTTT. Translation gives CASTGRTGRVAFF. The rearrangement links TRBV5-6 to TRBJ1-1; 8 bases match TRBD1. Germline values: CDR1 SGHDT, CDR2 YYEEEE. V shed 6 bases and J 10 bases; nucleotides not matched to a gene: 11. This CDR3 is built from 13 residues.

V is TRBV30 and J is TRBJ2-3; D gene uncertain. V was pared by 1 base and J by 3 bases, with 5 bases between. This CDR3 has 12 residues. CDR1 and CDR2 (germline): GTSNPN, SVGIG (reference sequence). Here the CDR3 DNA reads TGTGCCTGGAGTGACAGAACAGATACGCAGTATTTT. It encodes CAWSDRTDTQYF.

This clone was picked up a small number of times. The CDR3 region has the DNA TGTGCCAGCAGCCACCTCGGGACTAGCGGGAGTAGCTACGAGCAGTACTTC. This encodes CASSHLGTSGSSYEQYF. The chain combines TRBV4-2 with TRBJ2-7; 14 bases line up with TRBD2. The CDR3 covers 17 residues. From germline, CDR1 is LGHNA and CDR2 YNFKEQ. Unmatched junction bases numbered 7, after V lost 3 bases and J lost 3 bases.

J is TRBJ1-5 and V is TRBV5-1; the D is unclear. Germline assignment: CDR1 SGHRS and CDR2 YFSETQ. This CDR3 spans 15 amino acids. Deletions cut 3 bases from V and 1 base from J, with 11 bases between. The CDR3, as DNA: TGCGCCAGCAGCTCGGAAGGACGAAGCAATCAGCCCCAGCATTTT. Its protein is CASSSEGRSNQPQHF.

The chain combines TRBV11-2 with TRBJ1-3; no definite D call. This CDR3 spans 12 amino acids. The V end was cut by 2 bases, the J end by 9 bases, with 8 bases between. CDR1 SGHAT and CDR2 FQNNGV come from the germline V gene. The CDR3 is CASSLSFPTIYF. The CDR3 DNA sequence: TGTGCCAGCAGCTTATCCTTTCCCACCATATATTTT.

V gene TRBV5-1 combines with J gene TRBJ1-1; TRBD1 matches 8 bases. Trimming at V came to 1 base and at J to 6 bases, leaving 2 bases not matched to a gene. CDR1 is SGHRS and CDR2 is YFSETQ in the germline V gene. CDR3 length: 13 residues. As DNA, the CDR3 is TGCGCCAGCAGCTTGTTACAGGGGGCTGAAGCTTTCTTT. This translates into CASSLLQGAEAFF.

This sequence joins TRBV30 and TRBJ2-7; 8 nucleotides match TRBD1. This CDR3 has 14 amino acids. Trimming at V came to 5 bases and at J to 2 bases, leaving 8 bases not matched to a gene. The germline V gene has CDR1 GTSNPN and CDR2 SVGIG (reference sequence). CDR3 coding DNA: TGTGCCTGGTCCACGGGACAGGTGACCTACGAGCAGTACTTC. Its translation is CAWSTGQVTYEQYF.

The V gene is TRBV5-6, the J gene TRBJ1-3; 8 nucleotides agree with TRBD1. Germline assignment: CDR1 SGHDT and CDR2 YYEEEE. The J segment lost 3 bases and the V segment lost 5 bases, leaving 7 bases of the junction unmatched. This CDR3 has 15 residues. The CDR3 bases are TGTGCCAGCAGTGCTCAGGGGGCAGGTGGAAACACCATATATTTT. Translation gives CASSAQGAGGNTIYF.

This chain connects TRBV11-2 to TRBJ2-7; perhaps TRBD2 as D (5 bases). Germline V gene sequence: CDR1 SGHAT, CDR2 FQNNGV. The CDR3 extends over 14 amino acids. The V end lost 1 base, the J end lost 3 bases, and 10 bases lay between the germline ends. The CDR3 nucleotides read TGTGCCAGCAGCTTAGGAGGGCTGGGCTACGAGCAGTACTTC. Its protein product is CASSLGGLGYEQYF.

The chain combines TRBV12-5 with TRBJ2-5; 9 bases line up with TRBD1. CDR3 length: 12 amino acids. CDR1 and CDR2 from the germline V gene are LGHNT and FRNRAP. The V and J ends lost 4 bases and 13 bases, in that order; junction bases with no gene match: 7. The CDR3 here is CASGYTGGVLYF. In DNA, the CDR3 is TGTGCTAGTGGTTATACAGGGGGCGTTCTGTACTTC. The full variable domain, its missing parts supplied by reference TRBV12-5 and TRBJ2-5, is DARVTQTPRHKVTEMGQEVTMRCQPILGHNTVFWYRQTMMQGLELLAYFRNRAPLDDSGMPKDRFSAEMPDATLATLKIQPSEPRDSAVYFCASGYTGGVLYFGPGTRLLVL.

V gene TRBV2 combines with J gene TRBJ2-5; 11 bases are shared with TRBD1. Looked up from germline, CDR1 is SNHLY and CDR2 is FYNNEI. Germline trimming cut 2 bases from V and 11 bases from J; bases unmatched to any gene: 10. This CDR3 region has 15 residues. Here the CDR3 reads CASSEMGQGVGEQYF. The CDR3 DNA reads as TGTGCCAGCAGTGAAATGGGACAGGGGGTCGGAGAGCAGTACTTC.

This clone showed up just a few times. V gene TRBV30 combines with J gene TRBJ1-6; D is unresolved. There are 13 residues in the CDR3. Per the germline V gene, CDR1 is GTSNPN and CDR2 is SVGIG (reference sequence). Trimming shortened V by 1 base and J by 7 bases, and 8 bases separated the two germline ends. CDR3 protein: CAWSDMWNSPLHF. CDR3 coding DNA: TGTGCCTGGAGTGATATGTGGAATTCACCCCTCCACTTT.